One and the same sample provided the 14 T cell receptor beta chains below, sequenced in a study of early T cells in non-severe SARS-CoV-2 infection (dated by TCRdb to about 2021). The library was produced with 5' RACE. The run used a NextSeq 500. Using fastp trimming at Q25 and MiXCR clonotype assembly, TCRdb reanalyzed the public sequencing data and kept in-frame beta chains. Duplicate CDR3 protein sequences are folded into a single record with the most common DNA and genes. In all, the sample holds about 34,000 distinct CDR3 sequences, and about 6% of those were seen once. The top ten clonotypes cover roughly 7.5% of the sample. The specimen sequenced was whole blood. The receptors originated from an adult who was a healthcare worker with PCR-confirmed SARS-CoV-2 infection or an uninfected control (not recorded which).

This chain connects TRBV10-2 to TRBJ2-5, with 9 nucleotides matching TRBD2. V trimming: 3 bases; J trimming: 2 bases; junction bases outside the gene matches: 7. CDR3 length: 16 amino acids. Germline V gene lookup returns CDR1 WSHSY and CDR2 SAAADI. For the CDR3, the DNA is TGCGCCAGCAGTGATGCGGCGGGGGGGCTTCAAGAGACCCAGTACTTC. This sequence encodes CASSDAAGGLQETQYF.

The V and J genes are TRBV12-3 or TRBV12-4 and TRBJ2-3; 12 nucleotides align to TRBD2. The CDR3 contains 16 residues. V dropped 5 bases and J dropped 9; count of bases not matched to a gene: 12. The DNA for the CDR3 is TGTGCCAGCAGTCCCGGACTAGCGGGGACAAGACGAACGCAGTATTTT. Protein: CASSPGLAGTRRTQYF.

This clonotype was detected many times. The chain links TRBV30 to TRBJ2-7; D may be TRBD1 (5 bases). V was trimmed by 0 bases and J by 4 bases, leaving 7 bases between them. Germline CDR1 is GTSNPN and CDR2 is SVGIG (reference sequence). The CDR3 loop spans 12 amino acids. This chain's CDR3 is CAWSVGLYEQYF. The CDR3 bases are TGTGCCTGGAGTGTGGGGCTATACGAGCAGTACTTC.

This clonotype was picked up a small number of times. The chain has TRBV7-2 and TRBJ1-1; TRBD1 might be the D (6 bases). Trimming removed 5 bases at V and 2 bases at J, with 18 bases between. CDR3 length: 16 residues. Germline CDR1 SGHTA, CDR2 FQGNSA. The CDR3 DNA is TGTGCCAGCAGCCTAATGACGACAGGTTCCAACACTGAAGCTTTCTTT. Protein sequence: CASSLMTTGSNTEAFF.

In regard to this clonotype: A much bigger clone sits one base away, suggesting this may be a read error. The rearrangement links TRBV7-2 to TRBJ2-7; no clear D gene. CDR3 length: 11 amino acids. The germline V and J ends were trimmed by 6 bases and 2 bases, with 5 bases remaining between them. Germline assignment: CDR1 SGHTA and CDR2 FQGNSA. CDR3 amino acids: CASSTAYEQYF. The CDR3, as DNA: TGTGCCAGCAGTACTGCCTACGAGCAGTACTTC.

There are a few counts of this clonotype. The genes are TRBV27 and TRBJ1-6; 8 positions agree with TRBD1. CDR1 is MNHEY and CDR2 is SMNVEV in the germline V gene (reference sequence). V gave up 3 bases and J gave up 0 bases; unmatched junction bases: 1. There are 16 residues in the CDR3. This CDR3 reads CASSLDRDSYNSPLHF. The CDR3 coding sequence is TGTGCCAGCAGTTTGGACAGGGACTCCTATAATTCACCCCTCCACTTT.

The table lists this clonotype with a few counts. V is TRBV5-1 and J is TRBJ1-2, with D perhaps matching TRBD1 (6 bases). The V end was cut by 4 bases, the J end by 8 bases, with 18 bases between. CDR3 size: 14 residues. The germline V gene encodes CDR1 SGHRS and CDR2 YFSETQ. The CDR3 bases are TGCGCCAGCAGCGATGGACAGTCCGTTCGAGGCTACACCTTC. This codes for CASSDGQSVRGYTF.

Note on this clonotype: This may come from a read error, since a much larger clone is one base off. The CDR3 here is CASSLSSLSGANVLTF. In nucleotides, the CDR3 is TGCGCCAGCAGCTTGAGCAGCCTCTCTGGGGCCAACGTCCTGACTTTC. The chain joins TRBV5-1 to TRBJ2-6; no firm D call. The germline V gene has CDR1 SGHRS and CDR2 YFSETQ. V lost 1 base and J 0 bases, leaving 8 bases between the germline ends. The CDR3 spans 16 residues.

This clonotype has ten or more counts. This chain connects TRBV6-6 to TRBJ1-4, with D perhaps matching TRBD1 (6 bases). Trimming removed 10 bases from V and 7 bases from J, with 19 bases in between. The CDR3 loop spans 14 amino acids. Germline lookup yields CDR1 MNHNY and CDR2 SVGAGI (reference sequence). The CDR3 region has the DNA TGTGCCACCAAACCGGGGGGGGGCGGTGAAAAACTGTTTTTT. This gives the protein CATKPGGGGEKLFF.

The rearrangement uses TRBV5-4 and TRBJ1-2; TRBD1 matches at 7 bases. Losses at the gene ends were 5 bases for V and 2 bases for J; bases not matched to a gene: 3. The germline V gene encodes CDR1 SGHNT and CDR2 YYREEE (reference sequence). The CDR3 is 13 residues long. In DNA form, the CDR3 reads TGTGCCAGCAGTTCGGGACAGAACTATGGCTACACCTTC. It specifies CASSSGQNYGYTF.

This clonotype was counted many times. The chain joins TRBV13 to TRBJ1-6; TRBD1 aligns across 7 bases. The CDR3 is 14 amino acids. In germline, CDR1 is PRHDT, CDR2 FYEKMQ (reference sequence). V lost 5 bases and J lost 9; bases outside the gene matches: 7. CDR3 in DNA: TGTGCCAGCAGCCAGCGGAACAGGGGTTCACCCCTCCACTTT. Encoded protein: CASSQRNRGSPLHF.

This clonotype was found a few times. The J gene is TRBJ2-6, the V gene TRBV4-3; D not certain. Germline CDR1 and CDR2: LGHNA and YSLEER. V gave up 0 bases and J gave up 0 bases, with 6 bases separating them. This CDR3 region has 16 residues. The chain's CDR3 is CASSQEQLSGANVLTF. CDR3 sequence (DNA): TGCGCCAGCAGCCAAGAACAGCTCTCTGGGGCCAACGTCCTGACTTTC.

Comment on this clonotype: The junction and the germline gene differ at one end; a read error may be behind it. This sequence joins TRBV7-6 and TRBJ2-5; D not resolved. In germline, CDR1 is SGHVS, CDR2 FNYEAQ. The CDR3 spans 14 residues. The CDR3 DNA is TGTGCCAGCAGCTTTACACGGTCCCAAGAGATCCAGTACTTC. Translation: CASSFTRSQEIQYF.

This chain uses TRBV6-5 with TRBJ1-2, with 7 bases identical to TRBD1. The CDR3 loop spans 14 amino acids. The germline gives CDR1 MNHEY, CDR2 SVGAGI. The J segment lost 4 bases and the V segment lost 2 bases, leaving 4 bases of the junction unmatched. The CDR3 DNA follows: TGTGCCAGCAGTTACGAGAGGGGGCTCTATGGCTACACCTTC. Translated, it gives CASSYERGLYGYTF.